The 21 T cell receptor beta chains given below trace back to one sample, sequenced in a study of T cells after yellow fever vaccination. TCRdb analysed the 5' RACE reads with MiXCR anew, one entry per CDR3 protein. The data contain 400,000 or so distinct CDR3 sequences, under 7.5% of them seen just once; the ten biggest clones take up around 16%. The material sequenced was PBMCs, taken 5 days after the yellow fever booster vaccination. Every receptor here comes from a man aged 25-45 years who received the YFV17D yellow fever vaccine.

This clonotype was picked up a small number of times. The CDR3 coding sequence is TGTGCCTGGAGCCCCCAAGGCCGAGAGCAGTACTTC. Translating it yields CAWSPQGREQYF. The chain joins TRBV30 to TRBJ2-7; D is uncertain. The ends were cut back, 3 bases at V and 7 bases at J, with 13 bases in the middle. In germline, CDR1 is GTSNPN, CDR2 SVGIG (reference sequence). CDR3 length equals 12 residues.

This clonotype was counted at least ten times. The V and J genes are TRBV5-1 and TRBJ2-7, with 7 bases lining up with TRBD2. CDR1 and CDR2 (germline): SGHRS, YFSETQ. This CDR3 contains 16 residues. Unmatched junction bases numbered 15, after V lost 2 bases and J lost 7 bases. The CDR3: CASSLGSGKPSGEQYF. The CDR3 DNA sequence: TGCGCCAGCAGCTTAGGGAGCGGGAAACCCTCGGGAGAGCAGTACTTC.

This clonotype was detected only a few times. This chain joins TRBV20-1 and TRBJ2-1; no definite D call. Per germline, CDR1 DFQATT and CDR2 SNEGSKA (reference sequence). The CDR3 is made up of 15 amino acids. V dropped 3 bases and J dropped 7 bases, with 19 bases sitting between them. The CDR3 DNA sequence: TGCAGTGCTAGGGGTAGGCTAGTAAATGTTAATGAGCAGTTCTTC. Residues: CSARGRLVNVNEQFF.

The sample holds a few counts of this clonotype. This CDR3 reads CASKVSWVEQYF. CDR3 coding DNA: TGTGCCAGCAAGGTTTCGTGGGTCGAGCAGTACTTC. The rearrangement joins TRBV6-1 to TRBJ2-7; D is unresolved. The V and J ends lost 7 bases and 6 bases respectively, with 13 bases between them. The CDR3 sequence is 12 residues long. The V gene's germline CDR1 is MNHNS and CDR2 SASEGT.

This clonotype was found many times. The gene calls are TRBV10-3 and TRBJ2-1; the D is unclear. CDR3 length: 15 residues. Trimming removed 8 bases from V and 0 bases from J, with 14 bases in between. Germline V gene lookup returns CDR1 ENHRY and CDR2 SYGVKD. CDR3: CAILSTSSSYNEQFF. In nucleotides, the CDR3 is TGTGCCATCCTCTCGACTTCTAGCTCCTACAATGAGCAGTTCTTC.

The rearrangement uses TRBV30 and TRBJ1-5, with D maybe TRBD1 (5 bases). This CDR3 spans 19 amino acids. V was clipped by 0 bases and J by 4 bases, with 25 bases between them. CDR1 GTSNPN and CDR2 SVGIG come from the germline V gene (reference sequence). The CDR3 DNA reads as TGTGCCTGGAGTGTATCAGGTCGGGACGTGGGAAAAATAAATCAGCCCCAGCATTTT. This gives the protein CAWSVSGRDVGKINQPQHF.

The V gene is TRBV10-3, the J gene TRBJ2-1, with D unclear. V lost 2 bases to trimming and J lost 9 bases, with 8 bases between them. CDR1 ENHRY and CDR2 SYGVKD come from the germline V gene. This CDR3 is built from 12 residues. The CDR3 coding sequence is TGTGCCATCAGTGAGCAGTCCGGTGAGCAGTTCTTC. Protein sequence: CAISEQSGEQFF.

The gene calls are TRBV12-3 or TRBV12-4 and TRBJ2-1, with D maybe TRBD2 (6 bases). This CDR3 has 17 residues. The V gene lost 6 bases and the J gene lost 15 bases, with 33 bases spanning the gap. The CDR3 spells CASRGVRGATSLVPPFF. The CDR3 DNA follows: TGTGCCAGCAGGGGAGTGCGGGGAGCAACCTCATTAGTCCCCCCGTTCTTC.

V gene TRBV5-1 combines with J gene TRBJ2-3; possibly TRBD2 for D (7 bases). V was cut by 4 bases and J by 3 bases, with 18 bases left in between. This CDR3 is built from 16 residues. In germline, CDR1 is SGHRS, CDR2 YFSETQ. CDR3 protein: CASSPTGGRLTDTQYF. As DNA, the CDR3 is TGCGCCAGCAGCCCCACCGGGGGGCGGTTAACAGATACGCAGTATTTT.

This clonotype was counted ten times or more. The J gene is TRBJ2-3, the V gene TRBV3-1; 7 nucleotides line up with TRBD2. CDR1 is LGHDT and CDR2 is YNNKEL in the germline V gene (reference sequence). The CDR3 loop spans 15 amino acids. V was pared by 6 bases and J by 0 bases, with 6 bases of the junction left unmatched. The chain's CDR3 is CASSIAGPSTDTQYF. CDR3 DNA: TGTGCCAGCAGTATAGCGGGCCCGAGCACAGATACGCAGTATTTT.

There are a few counts of this clonotype. V usage is TRBV7-9 and J usage is TRBJ2-1; 9 bases match TRBD2. CDR1 and CDR2 (germline): SEHNR, FQNEAQ (reference sequence). This CDR3 region has 14 residues. The V and J ends lost 2 bases and 5 bases, in that order; junction bases with no gene match: 1. This chain's CDR3 is CASSLIAGDNEQFF. The CDR3 region has the DNA TGTGCCAGCAGCTTAATAGCGGGAGACAATGAGCAGTTCTTC.

This clonotype has a handful of counts. As DNA, the CDR3 is TGCAGCGTTGGGGGGGGGACAGCCGTCTACGAGCAGTACTTC. Translated, it gives CSVGGGTAVYEQYF. V is TRBV29-1 and J is TRBJ2-7, with D possibly called TRBD1 or TRBD2 (7 bases each). Germline V lookup: CDR1 SQVTM, CDR2 ANQGSEA. Trimming took 4 bases from V and 3 from J, leaving 16 bases between them. The CDR3 has 14 amino acids.

V and J are TRBV6-5 and TRBJ2-7; D is possibly TRBD1 (5 bases). Germline loops: CDR1 MNHEY, CDR2 SVGAGI. The CDR3 length is 15 residues. With 0 bases removed from V and 6 bases from J, the gap between germline ends came to 15 bases. The CDR3 sequence is CASSYSDKPSVEQYF. Written as DNA, the CDR3 is TGTGCCAGCAGTTACTCGGACAAACCCAGCGTCGAGCAGTACTTC.

This clonotype occurred a few times. The chain has TRBV5-1 and TRBJ2-1; TRBD2 aligns across 12 bases. V trimming: 3 bases; J trimming: 7 bases; junction bases outside the gene matches: 11. CDR3 length equals 17 residues. Germline CDR1 is SGHRS and CDR2 is YFSETQ. CDR3 DNA sequence: TGCGCCAGCAGCTCCCCTAGCGGGAGGGCCCAGGCGAATGAGCAGTTCTTC. Amino acids: CASSSPSGRAQANEQFF.

The chain joins TRBV7-2 to TRBJ2-5, with D perhaps TRBD1 or TRBD2 (6 bases each). There are 16 residues in the CDR3. Trimming pared 3 bases from V and 3 bases from J, leaving 17 bases between. Germline-derived CDR1 and CDR2 are SGHTA and FQGNSA. As DNA, the CDR3 is TGTGCCAGCAGCTTTTCTCCCGGTAGGGGGGAAGAGACCCAGTACTTC. It yields the protein CASSFSPGRGEETQYF.

This clonotype was detected a few times. The CDR3 region is CASSADTGLGGYTF. The CDR3, as DNA: TGTGCCAGCAGCGCTGACACAGGGCTGGGGGGCTACACCTTC. The chain uses TRBV5-4 and TRBJ1-2, with a weak D call TRBD1 (6 bases). V lost 4 bases and J lost 8, with 18 bases in between. Germline values: CDR1 SGHNT, CDR2 YYREEE (reference sequence). The CDR3 runs 14 residues.

This clonotype was observed a few times. This chain connects TRBV4-3 to TRBJ2-1, with 10 bases that match TRBD2. V shed 0 bases, J shed 5 bases, and the junction held 4 bases outside the gene matches. The CDR3 covers 16 residues. Germline loops: CDR1 LGHNA, CDR2 YSLEER. CDR3 in DNA: TGCGCCAGCAGCCAAGAAGGACTAGCGGTAGACAATGAGCAGTTCTTC. It codes for CASSQEGLAVDNEQFF.

This clonotype was detected only a few times. The chain has TRBV5-1 and TRBJ2-1; the D is unclear. The V end lost 0 bases, the J end lost 5 bases, and 12 bases lay between the germline ends. Germline assignment: CDR1 SGHRS and CDR2 YFSETQ. The CDR3 sequence is 15 residues long. The CDR3 is CASSLGWGKNNEQFF. In nucleotides, the CDR3 is TGCGCCAGCAGCTTGGGGTGGGGAAAGAACAATGAGCAGTTCTTC.

The rearrangement uses TRBV5-1 and TRBJ2-3; possibly TRBD1 for D (6 bases). The V end lost 7 bases, the J end lost 2 bases, and 11 bases lay between the germline ends. This CDR3 region has 13 residues. Germline V gene data show CDR1 as SGHRS and CDR2 as YFSETQ. The CDR3 is CASSGHYTDTQYF. Written as DNA, the CDR3 is TGCGCCAGCTCGGGACACTACACAGATACGCAGTATTTT.

This clonotype was observed a handful of times. The rearrangement links TRBV7-8 to TRBJ2-3, with D possibly called TRBD1 or TRBD2 (5 bases each). Germline assignment: CDR1 SGHVS and CDR2 FQNEAQ. The CDR3 runs 15 residues. The ends were cut back, 7 bases at V and 4 bases at J, with 18 bases in the middle. The CDR3 is CASKLGVGAPDTQYF. The CDR3 DNA reads as TGTGCCAGCAAGTTGGGGGTGGGAGCGCCAGATACGCAGTATTTT.

This clonotype was observed a handful of times. The chain links TRBV7-9 to TRBJ2-5, with unresolved D. V lost 4 bases, J lost 3 bases, and 9 bases lay in between. The germline V gene encodes CDR1 SEHNR and CDR2 FQNEAQ (reference sequence). The CDR3 spans 13 residues. The CDR3, as DNA: TGTGCCAGCAGCTCCCGGACGGAAGAGACCCAGTACTTC. Residues: CASSSRTEETQYF.